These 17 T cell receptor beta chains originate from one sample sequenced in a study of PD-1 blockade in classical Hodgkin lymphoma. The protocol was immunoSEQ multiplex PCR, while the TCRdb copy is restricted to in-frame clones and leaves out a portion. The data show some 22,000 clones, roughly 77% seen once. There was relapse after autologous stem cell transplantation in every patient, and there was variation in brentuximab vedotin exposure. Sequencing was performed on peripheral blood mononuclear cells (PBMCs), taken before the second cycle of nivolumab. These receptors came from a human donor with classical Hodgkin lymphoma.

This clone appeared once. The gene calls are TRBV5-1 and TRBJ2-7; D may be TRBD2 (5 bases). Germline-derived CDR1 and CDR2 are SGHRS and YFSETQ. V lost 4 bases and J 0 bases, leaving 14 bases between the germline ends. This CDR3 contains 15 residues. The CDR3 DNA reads TGCGCCAGCAGCCCAATAAGAGGGAGCTCCTACGAGCAGTACTTC. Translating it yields CASSPIRGSSYEQYF.

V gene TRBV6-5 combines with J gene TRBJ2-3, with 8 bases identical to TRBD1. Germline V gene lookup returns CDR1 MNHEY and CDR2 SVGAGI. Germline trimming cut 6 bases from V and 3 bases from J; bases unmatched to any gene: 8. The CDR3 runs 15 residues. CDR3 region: CASSRGQPQTDTQYF. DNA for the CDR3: TGTGCCAGCAGCAGGGGGCAACCTCAGACAGATACGCAGTATTTT.

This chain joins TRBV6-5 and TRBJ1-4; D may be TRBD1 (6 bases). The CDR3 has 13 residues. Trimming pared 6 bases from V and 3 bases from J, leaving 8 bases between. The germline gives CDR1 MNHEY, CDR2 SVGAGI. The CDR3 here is CASRQGPNEKLFF. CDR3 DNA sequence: TGTGCCAGCAGGCAGGGGCCTAATGAAAAACTGTTTTTT.

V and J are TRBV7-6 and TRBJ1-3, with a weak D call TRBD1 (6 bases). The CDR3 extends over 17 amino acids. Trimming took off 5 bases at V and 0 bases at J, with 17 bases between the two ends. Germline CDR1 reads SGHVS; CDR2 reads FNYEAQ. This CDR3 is CASSNRDKPFSGNTIYF. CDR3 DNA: TGTGCCAGCAGCAACCGGGACAAGCCGTTCTCTGGAAACACCATATATTTT.

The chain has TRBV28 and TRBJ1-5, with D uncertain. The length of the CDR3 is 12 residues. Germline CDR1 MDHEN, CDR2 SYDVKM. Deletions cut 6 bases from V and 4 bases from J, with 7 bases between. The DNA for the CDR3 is TGTGCCAGCAGGGAGACAAATCAGCCCCAGCATTTT. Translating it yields CASRETNQPQHF.

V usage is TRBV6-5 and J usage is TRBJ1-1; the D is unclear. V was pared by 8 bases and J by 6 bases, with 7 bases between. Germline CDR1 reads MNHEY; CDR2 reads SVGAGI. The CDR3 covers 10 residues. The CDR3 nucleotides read TGTGCCAGCGTCGGCGCTGAAGCTTTCTTT. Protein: CASVGAEAFF.

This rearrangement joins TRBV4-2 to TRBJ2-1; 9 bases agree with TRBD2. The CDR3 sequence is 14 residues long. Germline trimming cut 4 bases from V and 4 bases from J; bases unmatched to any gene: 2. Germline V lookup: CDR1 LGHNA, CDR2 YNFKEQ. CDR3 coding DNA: TGTGCCAGCAGCCTTAGCGGGAGTTACAATGAGCAGTTCTTC. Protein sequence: CASSLSGSYNEQFF.

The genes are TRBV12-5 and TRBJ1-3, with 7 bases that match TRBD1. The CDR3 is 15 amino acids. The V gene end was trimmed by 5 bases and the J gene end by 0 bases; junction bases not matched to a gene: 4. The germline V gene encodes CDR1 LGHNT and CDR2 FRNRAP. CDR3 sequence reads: CASGPGGSSGNTIYF. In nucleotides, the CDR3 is TGTGCTAGTGGTCCAGGGGGAAGCTCTGGAAACACCATATATTTT.

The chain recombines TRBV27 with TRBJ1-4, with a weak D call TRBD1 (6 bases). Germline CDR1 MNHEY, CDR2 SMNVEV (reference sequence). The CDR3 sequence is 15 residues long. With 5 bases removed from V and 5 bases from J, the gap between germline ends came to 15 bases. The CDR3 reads CASSPRQERNEKLFF. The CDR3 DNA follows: TGTGCCAGCAGTCCCCGACAGGAGCGCAATGAAAAACTGTTTTTT.

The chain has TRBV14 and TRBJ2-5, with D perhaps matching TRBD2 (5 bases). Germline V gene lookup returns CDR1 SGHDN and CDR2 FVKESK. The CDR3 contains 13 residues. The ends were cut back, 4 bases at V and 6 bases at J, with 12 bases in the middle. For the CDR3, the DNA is TGTGCCAGCAGCCTACAAGGGAGACAGACCCAGTACTTC. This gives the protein CASSLQGRQTQYF.

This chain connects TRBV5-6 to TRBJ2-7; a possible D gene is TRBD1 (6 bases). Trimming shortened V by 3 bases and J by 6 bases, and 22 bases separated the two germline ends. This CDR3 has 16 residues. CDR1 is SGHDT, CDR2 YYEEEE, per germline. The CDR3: CASSSKTGNVFFEQYF. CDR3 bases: TGTGCCAGCAGCTCAAAAACAGGGAACGTATTTTTCGAGCAGTACTTC.

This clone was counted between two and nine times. Here the CDR3 DNA reads TGTGCCAGCAGCTTAGCGGGGAGAGGTGGCTACACCTTC. Amino acid sequence: CASSLAGRGGYTF. This chain joins TRBV7-8 and TRBJ1-2; D not resolved. CDR3 length: 13 amino acids. Germline CDR1 reads SGHVS; CDR2 reads FQNEAQ. V was cut by 0 bases and J by 7 bases, with 9 bases left in between.

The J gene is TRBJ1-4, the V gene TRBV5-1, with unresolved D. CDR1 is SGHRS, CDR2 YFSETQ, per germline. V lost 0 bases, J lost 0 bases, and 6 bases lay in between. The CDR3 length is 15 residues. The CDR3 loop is CASSLGWTTNEKLFF. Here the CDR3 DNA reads TGCGCCAGCAGCTTGGGGTGGACAACTAATGAAAAACTGTTTTTT.

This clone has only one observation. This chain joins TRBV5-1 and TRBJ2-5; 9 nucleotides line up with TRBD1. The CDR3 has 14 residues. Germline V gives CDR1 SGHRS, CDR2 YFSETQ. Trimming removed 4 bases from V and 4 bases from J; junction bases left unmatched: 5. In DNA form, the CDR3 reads TGCGCCAGCAGCGTACAGGGGGCCCTAGAGACCCAGTACTTC. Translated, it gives CASSVQGALETQYF. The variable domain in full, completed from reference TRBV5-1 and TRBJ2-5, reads KAGVTQTPRYLIKTRGQQVTLSCSPISGHRSVSWYQQTPGQGLQFLFEYFSETQRNKGNFPGRFSGRQFSNSRSEMNVSTLELGDSALYLCASSVQGALETQYFGPGTRLLVL.

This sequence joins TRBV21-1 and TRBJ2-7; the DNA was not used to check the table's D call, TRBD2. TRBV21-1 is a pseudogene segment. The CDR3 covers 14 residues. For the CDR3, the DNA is TGTGCCAGCAGCAAAGGGGACTTCTCCTACGAGCAGTACTTC. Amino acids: CASSKGDFSYEQYF.

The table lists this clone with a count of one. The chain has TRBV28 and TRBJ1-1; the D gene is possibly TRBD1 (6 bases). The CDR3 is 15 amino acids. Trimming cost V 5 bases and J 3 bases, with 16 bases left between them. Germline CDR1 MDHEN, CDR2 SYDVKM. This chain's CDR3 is CASSVLTGPYTEAFF. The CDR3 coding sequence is TGTGCCAGCAGTGTCCTGACAGGACCTTACACTGAAGCTTTCTTT. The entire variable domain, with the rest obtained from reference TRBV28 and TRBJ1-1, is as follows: DVKVTQSSRYLVKRTGEKVFLECVQDMDHENMFWYRQDPGLGLRLIYFSYDVKMKEKGDIPEGYSVSREKKERFSLILESASTNQTSMYLCASSVLTGPYTEAFFGQGTRLTVV.

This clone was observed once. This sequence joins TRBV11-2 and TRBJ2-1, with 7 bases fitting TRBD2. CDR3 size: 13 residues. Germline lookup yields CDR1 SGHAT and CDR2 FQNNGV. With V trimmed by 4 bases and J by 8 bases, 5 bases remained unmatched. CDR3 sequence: CASSSLAAHEQFF. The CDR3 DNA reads TGTGCCAGCAGCTCGCTAGCGGCCCATGAGCAGTTCTTC.